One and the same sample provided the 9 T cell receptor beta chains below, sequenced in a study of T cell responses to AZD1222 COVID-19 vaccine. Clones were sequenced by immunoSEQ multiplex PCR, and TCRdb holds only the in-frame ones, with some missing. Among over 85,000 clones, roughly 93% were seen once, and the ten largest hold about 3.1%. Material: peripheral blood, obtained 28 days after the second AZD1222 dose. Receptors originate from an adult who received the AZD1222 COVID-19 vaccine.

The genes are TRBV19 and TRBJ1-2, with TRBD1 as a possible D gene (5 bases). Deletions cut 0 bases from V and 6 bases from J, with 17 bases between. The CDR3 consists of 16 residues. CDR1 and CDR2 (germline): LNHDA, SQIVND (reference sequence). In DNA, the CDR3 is TGTGCCAGTAGTATAGATCGGGAGCCCGCAGGGAATGGCTACACCTTC. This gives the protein CASSIDREPAGNGYTF.

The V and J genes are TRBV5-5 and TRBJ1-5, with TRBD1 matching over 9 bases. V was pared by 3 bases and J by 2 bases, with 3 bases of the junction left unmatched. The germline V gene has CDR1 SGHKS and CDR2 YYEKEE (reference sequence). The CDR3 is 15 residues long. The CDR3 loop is CASSWTGAGNQPQHF. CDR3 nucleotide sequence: TGTGCCAGCAGCTGGACAGGGGCTGGCAATCAGCCCCAGCATTTT.

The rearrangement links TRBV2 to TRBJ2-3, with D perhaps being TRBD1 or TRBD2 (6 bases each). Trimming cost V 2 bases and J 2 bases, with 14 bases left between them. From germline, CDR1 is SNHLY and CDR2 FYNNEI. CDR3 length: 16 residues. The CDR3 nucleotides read TGTGCCAGCAGTGAATTATCCGGGGGCCCCACAGATACGCAGTATTTT. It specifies CASSELSGGPTDTQYF. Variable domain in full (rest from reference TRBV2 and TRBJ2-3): EPEVTQTPSHQVTQMGQEVILRCVPISNHLYFYWYRQILGQKVEFLVSFYNNEISEKSEIFDDQFSVERPDGSNFTLKIRSTKLEDSAMYFCASSELSGGPTDTQYFGPGTRLTVL.

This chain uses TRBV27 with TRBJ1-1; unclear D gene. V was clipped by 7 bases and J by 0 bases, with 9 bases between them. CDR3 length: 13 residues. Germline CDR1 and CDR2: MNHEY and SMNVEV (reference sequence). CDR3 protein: CASISRLNTEAFF. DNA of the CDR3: TGTGCCAGCATCTCTCGTTTGAACACTGAAGCTTTCTTT.

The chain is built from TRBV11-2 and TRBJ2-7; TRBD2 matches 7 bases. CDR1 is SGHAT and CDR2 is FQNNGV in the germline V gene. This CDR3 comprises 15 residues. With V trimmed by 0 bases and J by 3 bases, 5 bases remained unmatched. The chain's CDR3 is CASSLDSAGVYEQYF. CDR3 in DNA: TGTGCCAGCAGCTTAGATTCGGCGGGGGTCTACGAGCAGTACTTC.

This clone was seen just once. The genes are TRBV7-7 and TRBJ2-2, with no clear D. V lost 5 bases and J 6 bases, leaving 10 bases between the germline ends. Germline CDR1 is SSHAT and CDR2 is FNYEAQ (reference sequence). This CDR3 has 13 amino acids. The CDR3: CASSLGIAGELFF. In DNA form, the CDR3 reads TGTGCCAGCAGCCTTGGGATCGCCGGGGAGCTGTTTTTT.

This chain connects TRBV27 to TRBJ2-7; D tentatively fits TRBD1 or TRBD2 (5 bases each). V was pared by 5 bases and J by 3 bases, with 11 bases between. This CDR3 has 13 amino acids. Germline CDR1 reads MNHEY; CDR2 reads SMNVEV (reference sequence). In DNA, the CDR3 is TGTGCCAGCAGTCTGGGACCATACTACGAGCAGTACTTC. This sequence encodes CASSLGPYYEQYF.

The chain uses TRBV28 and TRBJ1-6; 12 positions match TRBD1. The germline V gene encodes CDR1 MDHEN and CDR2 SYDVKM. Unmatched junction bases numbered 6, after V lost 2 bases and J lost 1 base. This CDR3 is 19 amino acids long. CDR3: CASSLGPGQGASYNSPLHF. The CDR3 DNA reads TGTGCCAGCAGTTTAGGCCCGGGACAGGGGGCATCCTATAATTCACCCCTCCACTTT. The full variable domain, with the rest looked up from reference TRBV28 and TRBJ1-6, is DVKVTQSSRYLVKRTGEKVFLECVQDMDHENMFWYRQDPGLGLRLIYFSYDVKMKEKGDIPEGYSVSREKKERFSLILESASTNQTSMYLCASSLGPGQGASYNSPLHFGNGTRLTVT.

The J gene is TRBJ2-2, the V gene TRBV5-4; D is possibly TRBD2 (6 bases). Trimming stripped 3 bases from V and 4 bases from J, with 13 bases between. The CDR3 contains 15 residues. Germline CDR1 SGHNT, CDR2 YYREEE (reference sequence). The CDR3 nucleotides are TGTGCCAGCAGCTGGGGGGTTACTAGCACCGGGGAGCTGTTTTTT. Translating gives CASSWGVTSTGELFF.